A single sample is the source of the 18 T cell receptor beta chains below, sequenced in a study of T-cell memory formation after mild COVID-19. A single record per CDR3 protein comes from TCRdb applying MiXCR to the 5' RACE reads. Of 200,000 to 300,000 distinct CDR3 sequences listed, over 15% are singletons. The sequenced material came from PBMCs or a T cell subset sorted from them (not recorded which). All receptors derive from a man younger than 35 who had mild COVID-19 (a few samples of this study predate the infection). Cell type and time point are not known.

The chain is built from TRBV6-6 and TRBJ1-5, with D perhaps TRBD1 (5 bases). V was cut by 2 bases and J by 2 bases, with 10 bases left in between. The CDR3 is 15 amino acids. Per the germline V gene, CDR1 is MNHNY and CDR2 is SVGAGI (reference sequence). The CDR3 bases are TGTGCCAGCAGTTACGGGGGGGAGGGCAATCAGCCCCAGCATTTT. As protein: CASSYGGEGNQPQHF.

This rearrangement joins TRBV9 to TRBJ1-2; the D is unclear. The V gene's germline CDR1 is SGDLS and CDR2 YYNGEE. Trimming took 0 bases from V and 6 from J, leaving 15 bases between them. CDR3 length: 15 residues. The CDR3 is CASSVAEAGWNGYTF. The CDR3 bases are TGTGCCAGCAGCGTAGCAGAAGCAGGCTGGAATGGCTACACCTTC.

CDR3 amino acids: CASSGTGRYEQYV. The CDR3, as DNA: TGTGCCAGCAGCGGGACAGGGCGCTACGAGCAGTACGTC. The V call is TRBV5-5, the J call TRBJ2-7; TRBD1 aligns across 9 bases. CDR1 and CDR2 from the germline V gene are SGHKS and YYEKEE (reference sequence). CDR3 length equals 13 residues. The J segment lost 3 bases and the V segment lost 4 bases, leaving 2 bases of the junction unmatched.

This clonotype has a count of ten or more. This chain connects TRBV5-1 to TRBJ2-3; 7 bases match TRBD1. J gave up 2 bases and V 3 bases, and 6 bases lay outside the gene matches. CDR1 SGHRS and CDR2 YFSETQ come from the germline V gene. The CDR3 totals 15 residues. CDR3 DNA: TGCGCCAGCAGCTCCAGGGGGTGGGCCACAGATACGCAGTATTTT. It is translated as CASSSRGWATDTQYF.

This clonotype was seen a few times. The genes are TRBV6-2 or TRBV6-3 and TRBJ2-5; tentative D call: TRBD1 (5 bases). The CDR3 has 14 amino acids. V was clipped by 6 bases and J by 5 bases, with 16 bases between them. The V gene's germline CDR1 is MNHEY and CDR2 SVGEGT. The CDR3 coding sequence is TGTGCCAGCAGGATCAAGGGGAAGGGCGAGACCCAGTACTTC. Its protein product is CASRIKGKGETQYF.

The chain joins TRBV6-5 to TRBJ1-4; D is uncertain. Germline V lookup: CDR1 MNHEY, CDR2 SVGAGI. The CDR3 consists of 16 residues. V was pared by 1 base and J by 0 bases, with 9 bases between. The CDR3 sequence: CASSYFLGATNEKLFF. In nucleotides, the CDR3 is TGTGCCAGCAGTTACTTCCTCGGTGCAACTAATGAAAAACTGTTTTTT.

This clonotype was recorded many times. This sequence joins TRBV24-1 and TRBJ2-1, with TRBD2 matching 7 bases. The CDR3 length is 13 residues. J gave up 9 bases and V 4 bases, and 5 bases lay outside the gene matches. Germline CDR1 reads KGHDR; CDR2 reads SFDVKD. CDR3 residues: CATSDTQRGEQFF. The CDR3 region has the DNA TGTGCCACCAGTGACACCCAGCGGGGTGAGCAGTTCTTC.

The J gene is TRBJ2-1, the V gene TRBV11-1; 10 bases map to TRBD2. The CDR3 has 16 amino acids. Germline loops: CDR1 SGHAT, CDR2 FQDESV (reference sequence). The J segment lost 14 bases and the V segment lost 5 bases, leaving 18 bases of the junction unmatched. The CDR3 sequence is CASSKSVRGERGGEFF. The CDR3 nucleotides are TGTGCCAGCAGCAAATCGGTTCGCGGAGAGCGGGGGGGCGAGTTCTTC.

The chain combines TRBV4-3 with TRBJ2-6; D gene unclear. CDR1 and CDR2 (germline): LGHNA, YSLEER. The CDR3 sequence is 14 residues long. Trimming pared 4 bases from V and 4 bases from J, leaving 8 bases between. The CDR3 protein is CASSPDMGANVLTF. The CDR3, as DNA: TGCGCCAGCAGCCCCGACATGGGGGCCAACGTCCTGACTTTC.

This clonotype appeared a few times. V is TRBV4-1 and J is TRBJ1-5; possible D gene TRBD1, 6 bases. This CDR3 has 16 amino acids. V gave up 2 bases and J gave up 5 bases, with 16 bases separating them. CDR1 is MGHRA and CDR2 is YSYEKL in the germline V gene. CDR3 DNA: TGCGCCAGCAGCCAACGCTTAGGCAGGGGTGATCAGCCCCAGCATTTT. Translation: CASSQRLGRGDQPQHF.

The chain's CDR3 is CASSLAPGPATGELFF. As DNA, the CDR3 is TGTGCCAGCAGCTTAGCCCCGGGCCCCGCCACCGGGGAGCTGTTTTTT. The chain has TRBV7-2 and TRBJ2-2; no clear D. Trimming pared 0 bases from V and 4 bases from J, leaving 12 bases between. In germline, CDR1 is SGHTA, CDR2 FQGNSA. The CDR3 runs to 16 residues.

The CDR3 region has the DNA TGCAGTGCTACGACAGGGGGGACCTACGAGCAGTACTTC. Its protein is CSATTGGTYEQYF. The rearrangement uses TRBV20-1 and TRBJ2-7; 9 bases match TRBD1. The germline V gene has CDR1 DFQATT and CDR2 SNEGSKA (reference sequence). V was clipped by 4 bases and J by 2 bases; unmatched bases: 3. The CDR3 sequence is 13 residues long.

This clonotype was counted at least ten times. The rearrangement joins TRBV5-1 to TRBJ1-3; 7 nucleotides agree with TRBD1. The CDR3 spans 19 residues. V gave up 4 bases and J gave up 1 base; unmatched junction bases: 17. Germline lookup yields CDR1 SGHRS and CDR2 YFSETQ. CDR3 DNA: TGCGCCAGCAGCCTGAGACCTGCCGGACAGGTCGATTCTGGAAACACCATATATTTT. This codes for CASSLRPAGQVDSGNTIYF.

This chain uses TRBV5-5 with TRBJ2-7, with D perhaps TRBD2 (5 bases). This CDR3 contains 14 residues. Deletions cut 2 bases from V and 2 bases from J, with 11 bases between. The germline V gene encodes CDR1 SGHKS and CDR2 YYEKEE (reference sequence). The CDR3 is CASSFRYGTYEQYV. DNA of the CDR3: TGTGCCAGCAGCTTTAGGTACGGGACCTACGAGCAGTACGTC.

The chain recombines TRBV15 with TRBJ1-2; D not resolved. The germline V and J ends were trimmed by 0 bases and 0 bases, with 8 bases remaining between them. The CDR3 runs to 15 residues. Germline V gene lookup returns CDR1 LNHNV and CDR2 YYDKDF (reference sequence). CDR3 coding DNA: TGTGCCACCAGCAGAGATCGGCTTTCTAACTATGGCTACACCTTC. Its translation is CATSRDRLSNYGYTF.

This clonotype was seen a handful of times. The chain joins TRBV7-6 to TRBJ1-2; 7 bases align to TRBD1. The germline V gene has CDR1 SGHVS and CDR2 FNYEAQ. V lost 1 base and J lost 7; bases outside the gene matches: 6. This CDR3 is built from 14 residues. CDR3 in amino acids: CASSLGIGGGGYTF. CDR3 bases: TGTGCCAGCAGCTTAGGGATAGGGGGCGGTGGCTACACCTTC. Based on the CDR3 plus reference TRBV7-6 and TRBJ1-2, the full variable domain is GAGVSQSPRYKVTKRGQDVALRCDPISGHVSLYWYRQALGQGPEFLTYFNYEAQQDKSGLPNDRFSAERPEGSISTLTIQRTEQRDSAMYRCASSLGIGGGGYTFGSGTRLTVV.

This clonotype was counted a few times. J is TRBJ1-2 and V is TRBV20-1; D is undetermined. Between the trimmed V and J ends, which lost 5 bases and 5 bases, there was a span of 15 bases. Germline CDR1 DFQATT, CDR2 SNEGSKA (reference sequence). The CDR3 has 13 residues. CDR3: CSADPGSGYGYTF. The CDR3 DNA sequence: TGCAGTGCTGATCCGGGGTCGGGGTATGGCTACACCTTC.

The chain couples TRBV3-1 to TRBJ2-3; TRBD2 matches 8 bases. V shed 1 base and J 3 bases; nucleotides not matched to a gene: 3. Germline CDR1 and CDR2: LGHDT and YNNKEL (reference sequence). There are 15 residues in the CDR3. The CDR3, as DNA: TGTGCCAGCAGCCAAGTTGGGACTAGGACAGATACGCAGTATTTT. This encodes CASSQVGTRTDTQYF.